This TCR beta chain was found in a study of cytomegalovirus exposure and HLA in healthy donors. Study outcomes and limitations: A later analysis reported that several of the most significant clusters appeared to be linked to common viral pathogens, among them Epstein-Barr virus. Being indistinguishable, some V segments were excluded, TRBV6-2 and TRBV6-3 among them. Cytomegalovirus-associated status was assigned to approximately 160 TCR beta chains.

The CDR3 sequence is 15 residues long. The germline gives CDR1 SGHKS, CDR2 YYEKEE (reference sequence). Trimming cost V 4 bases and J 0 bases, with 8 bases left between them. A remark on this clone: The antigen is undetermined.

The PCR employed 60 Vbeta primers together with 13 Jbeta primers. Measured with immunoSEQ multiplex PCR; TCRdb has only the in-frame clones, and not every one. The data show about 130,000 clones, over 70% seen once. The origin of this receptor is a man aged 18 to 29 in good health and CMV-seropositive. This sequence joins TRBV5-5 and TRBJ2-6; no firm D call. The specimen was PBMCs. In nucleotides, the CDR3 is TGTGCCAGCAGCCGATACAACTCTGGGGCCAACGTCCTGACTTTC. It yields the protein CASSRYNSGANVLTF.